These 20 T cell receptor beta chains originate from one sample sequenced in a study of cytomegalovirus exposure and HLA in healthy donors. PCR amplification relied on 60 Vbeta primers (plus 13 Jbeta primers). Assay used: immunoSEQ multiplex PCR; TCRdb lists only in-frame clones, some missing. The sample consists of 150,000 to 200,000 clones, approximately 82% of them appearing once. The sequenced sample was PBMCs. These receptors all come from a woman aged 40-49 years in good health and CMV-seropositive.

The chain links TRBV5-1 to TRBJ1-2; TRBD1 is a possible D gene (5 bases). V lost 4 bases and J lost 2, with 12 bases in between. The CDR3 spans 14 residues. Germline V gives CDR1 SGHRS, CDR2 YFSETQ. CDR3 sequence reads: CASSIGQLNYGYTF. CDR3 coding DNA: TGCGCCAGCAGCATCGGACAATTAAACTATGGCTACACCTTC. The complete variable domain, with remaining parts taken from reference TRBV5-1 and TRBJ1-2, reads KAGVTQTPRYLIKTRGQQVTLSCSPISGHRSVSWYQQTPGQGLQFLFEYFSETQRNKGNFPGRFSGRQFSNSRSEMNVSTLELGDSALYLCASSIGQLNYGYTFGSGTRLTVV.

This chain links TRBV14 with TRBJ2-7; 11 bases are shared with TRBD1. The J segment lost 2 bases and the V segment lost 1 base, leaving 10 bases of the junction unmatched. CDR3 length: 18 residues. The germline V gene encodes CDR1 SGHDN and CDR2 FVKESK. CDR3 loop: CASSQVMFMGQGAYEQYF. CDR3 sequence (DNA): TGTGCCAGCAGCCAAGTAATGTTTATGGGACAGGGGGCCTACGAGCAGTACTTC.

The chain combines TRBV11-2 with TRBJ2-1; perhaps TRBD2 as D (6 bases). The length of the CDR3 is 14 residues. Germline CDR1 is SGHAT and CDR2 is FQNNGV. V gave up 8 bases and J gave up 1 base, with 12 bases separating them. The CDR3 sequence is CASSAGRSYNEQFF. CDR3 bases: TGTGCCAGCTCGGCGGGGCGTTCCTACAATGAGCAGTTCTTC.

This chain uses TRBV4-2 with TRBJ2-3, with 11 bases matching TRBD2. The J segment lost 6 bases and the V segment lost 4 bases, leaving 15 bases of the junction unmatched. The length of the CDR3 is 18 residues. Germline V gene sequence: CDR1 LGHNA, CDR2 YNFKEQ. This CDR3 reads CASSRDPITSGSGDTQYF. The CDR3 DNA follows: TGTGCCAGCAGCCGAGACCCTATAACTAGCGGGAGTGGGGATACGCAGTATTTT.

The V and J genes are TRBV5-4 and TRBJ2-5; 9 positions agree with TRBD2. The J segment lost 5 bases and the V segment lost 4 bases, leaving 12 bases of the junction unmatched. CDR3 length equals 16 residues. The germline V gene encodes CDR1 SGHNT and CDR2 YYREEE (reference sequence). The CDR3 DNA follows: TGTGCCAGCAGCCCCTATAGCGGGAGTGGGAGTGAGACCCAGTACTTC. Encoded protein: CASSPYSGSGSETQYF.

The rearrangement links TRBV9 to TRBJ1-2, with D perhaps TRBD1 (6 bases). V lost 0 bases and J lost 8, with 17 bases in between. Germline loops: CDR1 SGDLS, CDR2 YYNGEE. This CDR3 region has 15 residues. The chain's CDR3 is CASSVDPDRARGYTF. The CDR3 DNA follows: TGTGCCAGCAGCGTAGACCCGGACAGAGCTCGGGGCTACACCTTC.

CDR3 sequence (DNA): TGTGCCAGCAGCTCCGAGAGCGGGATCCTCGGGGGGGGTGAGCAGTTCTTC. Translation: CASSSESGILGGGEQFF. This chain uses TRBV11-3 with TRBJ2-1, with 8 bases matching TRBD2. Trimming took 4 bases from V and 9 from J; bases not matched to a gene: 17. The CDR3 runs to 17 residues. Germline lookup yields CDR1 SGHNT and CDR2 YENEEA. Complete variable domain (other parts from reference TRBV11-3 and TRBJ2-1): EAGVVQSPRYKIIEKKQPVAFWCNPISGHNTLYWYLQNLGQGPELLIRYENEEAVDDSQLPKDRFSAERLKGVDSTLKIQPAELGDSAVYLCASSSESGILGGGEQFFGPGTRLTVL.

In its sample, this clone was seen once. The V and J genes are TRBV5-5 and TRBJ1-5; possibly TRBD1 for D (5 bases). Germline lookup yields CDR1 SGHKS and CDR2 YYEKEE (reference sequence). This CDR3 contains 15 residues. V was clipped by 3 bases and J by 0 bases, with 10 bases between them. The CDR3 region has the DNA TGTGCCAGCAGCTGGGGCGGAGATAGCAATCAGCCCCAGCATTTT. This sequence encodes CASSWGGDSNQPQHF.

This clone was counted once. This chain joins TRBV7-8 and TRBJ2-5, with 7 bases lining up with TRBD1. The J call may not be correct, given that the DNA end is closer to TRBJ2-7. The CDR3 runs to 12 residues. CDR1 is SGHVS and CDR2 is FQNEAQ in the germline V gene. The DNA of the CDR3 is TGTGCCAGCAGGACAGGGTGGTACGAGCAGTACTTC. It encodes CASRTGWYEQYF.

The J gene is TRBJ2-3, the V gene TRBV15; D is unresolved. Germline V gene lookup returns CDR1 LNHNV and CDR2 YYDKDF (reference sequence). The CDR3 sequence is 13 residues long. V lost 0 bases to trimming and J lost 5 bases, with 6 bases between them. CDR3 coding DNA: TGTGCCACCAGCAGAGATACGGGAGATACGCAGTATTTT. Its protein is CATSRDTGDTQYF.

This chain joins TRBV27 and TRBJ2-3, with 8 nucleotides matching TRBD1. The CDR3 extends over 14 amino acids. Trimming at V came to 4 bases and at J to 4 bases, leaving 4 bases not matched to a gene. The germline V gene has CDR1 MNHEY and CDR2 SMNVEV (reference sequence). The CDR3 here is CASSSIQGADTQYF. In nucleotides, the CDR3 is TGTGCCAGCAGTTCGATACAGGGGGCAGATACGCAGTATTTT.

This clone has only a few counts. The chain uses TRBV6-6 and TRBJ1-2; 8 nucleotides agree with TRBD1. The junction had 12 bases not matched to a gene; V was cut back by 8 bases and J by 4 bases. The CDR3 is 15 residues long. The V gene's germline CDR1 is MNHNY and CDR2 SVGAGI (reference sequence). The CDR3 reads CASWAGGAGSYGYTF. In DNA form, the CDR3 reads TGTGCCAGCTGGGCAGGGGGCGCAGGCAGCTATGGCTACACCTTC.

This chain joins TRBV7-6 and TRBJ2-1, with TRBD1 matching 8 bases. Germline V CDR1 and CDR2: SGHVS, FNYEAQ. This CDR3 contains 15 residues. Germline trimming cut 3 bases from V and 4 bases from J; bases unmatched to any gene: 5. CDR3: CASSFDRGVYNEQFF. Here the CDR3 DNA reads TGTGCCAGCAGCTTCGACAGGGGAGTTTACAATGAGCAGTTCTTC.

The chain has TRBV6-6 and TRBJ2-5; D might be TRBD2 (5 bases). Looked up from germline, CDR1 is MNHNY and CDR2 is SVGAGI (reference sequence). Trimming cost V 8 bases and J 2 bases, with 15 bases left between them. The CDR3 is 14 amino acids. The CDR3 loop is CASASRRDQETQYF. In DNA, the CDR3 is TGTGCCAGCGCCAGTCGCCGGGATCAAGAGACCCAGTACTTC.

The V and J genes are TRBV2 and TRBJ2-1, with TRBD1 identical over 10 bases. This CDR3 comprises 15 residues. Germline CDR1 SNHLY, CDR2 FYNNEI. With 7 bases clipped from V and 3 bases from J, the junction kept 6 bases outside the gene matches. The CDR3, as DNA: TGTGCCAGCAAGAGGGGGACAGGGGTCTACAATGAGCAGTTCTTC. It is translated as CASKRGTGVYNEQFF.

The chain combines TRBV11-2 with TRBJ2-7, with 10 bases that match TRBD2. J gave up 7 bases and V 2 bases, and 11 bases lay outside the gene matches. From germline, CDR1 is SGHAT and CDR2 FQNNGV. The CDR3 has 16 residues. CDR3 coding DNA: TGTGCCAGCAGCTTATCCGCTAGCGGGGGCCCTAGGGAGCAGTACTTC. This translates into CASSLSASGGPREQYF.

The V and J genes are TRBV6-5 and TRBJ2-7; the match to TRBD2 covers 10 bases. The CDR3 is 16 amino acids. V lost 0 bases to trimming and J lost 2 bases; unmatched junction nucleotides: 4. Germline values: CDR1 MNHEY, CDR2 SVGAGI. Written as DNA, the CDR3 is TGTGCCAGCAGTTACTCTGCCAGCGGGAGGGCCTACGAGCAGTACTTC. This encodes CASSYSASGRAYEQYF.

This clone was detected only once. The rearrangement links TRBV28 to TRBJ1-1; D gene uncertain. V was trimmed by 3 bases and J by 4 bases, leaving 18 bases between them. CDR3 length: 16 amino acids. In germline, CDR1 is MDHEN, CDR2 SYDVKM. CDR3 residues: CASSFTGGRRVTEAFF. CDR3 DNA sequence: TGTGCCAGCAGTTTTACGGGTGGGAGGAGGGTCACTGAAGCTTTCTTT. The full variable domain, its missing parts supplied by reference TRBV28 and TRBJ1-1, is DVKVTQSSRYLVKRTGEKVFLECVQDMDHENMFWYRQDPGLGLRLIYFSYDVKMKEKGDIPEGYSVSREKKERFSLILESASTNQTSMYLCASSFTGGRRVTEAFFGQGTRLTVV.

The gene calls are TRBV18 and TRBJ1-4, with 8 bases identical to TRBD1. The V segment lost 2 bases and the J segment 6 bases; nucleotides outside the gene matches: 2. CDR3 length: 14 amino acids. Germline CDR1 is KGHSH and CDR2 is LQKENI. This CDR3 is CASSPNRGDEKLFF. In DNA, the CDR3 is TGTGCCAGCTCACCAAACAGGGGGGATGAAAAACTGTTTTTT.

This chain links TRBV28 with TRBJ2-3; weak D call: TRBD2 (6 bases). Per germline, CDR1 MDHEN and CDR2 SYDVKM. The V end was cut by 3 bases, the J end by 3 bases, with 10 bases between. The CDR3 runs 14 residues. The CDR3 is CASSFGGNTDTQYF. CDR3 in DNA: TGTGCCAGCAGTTTTGGCGGGAATACAGATACGCAGTATTTT. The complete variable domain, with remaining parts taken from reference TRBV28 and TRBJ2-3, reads DVKVTQSSRYLVKRTGEKVFLECVQDMDHENMFWYRQDPGLGLRLIYFSYDVKMKEKGDIPEGYSVSREKKERFSLILESASTNQTSMYLCASSFGGNTDTQYFGPGTRLTVL.